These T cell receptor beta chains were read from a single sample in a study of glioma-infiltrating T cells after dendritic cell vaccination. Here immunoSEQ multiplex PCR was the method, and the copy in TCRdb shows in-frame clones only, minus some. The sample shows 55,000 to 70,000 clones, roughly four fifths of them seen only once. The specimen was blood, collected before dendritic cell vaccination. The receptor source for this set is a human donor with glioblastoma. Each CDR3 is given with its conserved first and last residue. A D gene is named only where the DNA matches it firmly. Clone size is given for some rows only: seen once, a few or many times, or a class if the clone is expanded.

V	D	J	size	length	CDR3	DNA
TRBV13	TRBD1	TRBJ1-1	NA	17	CASSTGTGGRGNTEAFF	TGTGCCAGCAGCACTGGGACAGGGGGCCGGGGGAACACTGAAGCTTTCTTT
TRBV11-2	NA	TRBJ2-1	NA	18	CASSLVRLGRDTYNEQFF	TGTGCCAGCAGCTTAGTACGGTTGGGGCGAGATACCTACAATGAGCAGTTCTTC
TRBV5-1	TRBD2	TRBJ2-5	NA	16	CASSLGLGRGQETQYF	TGCGCCAGCAGCCTAGGACTAGGAAGAGGCCAAGAGACCCAGTACTTC
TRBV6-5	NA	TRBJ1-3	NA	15	CASSYSGGSGNTIYF	TGTGCCAGCAGTTACTCAGGGGGCTCTGGAAACACCATATATTTT
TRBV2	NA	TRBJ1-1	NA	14	CASSEALRATEAFF	TGTGCCAGCAGTGAAGCGCTTCGAGCAACTGAAGCTTTCTTT
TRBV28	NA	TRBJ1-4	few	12	CASSRVREKLFF	TGTGCCAGCAGTCGGGTACGGGAAAAACTGTTTTTT
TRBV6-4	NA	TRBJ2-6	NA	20	CASSVRWRGRAISGANVLTF	TGTGCCAGCAGTGTTCGGTGGAGGGGCAGGGCAATTTCTGGGGCCAACGTCCTGACTTTC
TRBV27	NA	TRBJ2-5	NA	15	CASSFTGTRFQTQYF	TGTGCCAGCAGTTTTACCGGGACAAGATTTCAGACCCAGTACTTC
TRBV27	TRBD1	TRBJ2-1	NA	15	CASSSRDRLYNEQFF	TGTGCCAGCAGTTCCCGGGACAGGCTCTACAATGAGCAGTTCTTC
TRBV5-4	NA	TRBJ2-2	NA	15	CASSLDQGSTGELFF	TGTGCCAGCAGCTTGGACCAGGGAAGCACCGGGGAGCTGTTTTTT
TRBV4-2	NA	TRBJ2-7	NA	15	CASSLTGEPTYEQYF	TGTGCCAGCAGCCTAACAGGAGAACCGACCTACGAGCAGTACTTC
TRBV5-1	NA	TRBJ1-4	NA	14	CASSFRQPDEKLFF	TGCGCCAGCAGCTTCAGACAGCCTGATGAAAAACTGTTTTTT
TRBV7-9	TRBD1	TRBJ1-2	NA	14	CASSFDRGQAGYAF	TGTGCCAGCAGCTTCGACAGGGGGCAAGCAGGCTACGCCTTC
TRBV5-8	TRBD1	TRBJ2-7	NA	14	CASSLALDRAEQYF	TGTGCCAGCAGCTTGGCCCTCGACAGGGCCGAGCAGTACTTC
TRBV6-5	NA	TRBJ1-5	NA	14	CASSNGVVNQPQHF	TGTGCCAGCTCTAACGGGGTGGTGAATCAGCCCCAGCATTTT
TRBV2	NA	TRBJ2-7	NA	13	CARRGTGRGEQYF	TGTGCCAGGAGGGGTACAGGGAGGGGCGAGCAGTACTTC
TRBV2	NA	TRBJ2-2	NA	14	CASRSGPWVGELFF	TGTGCCAGCAGGAGCGGCCCTTGGGTCGGGGAGCTGTTTTTT
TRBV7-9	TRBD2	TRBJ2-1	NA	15	CASSPTAIPSGEQFF	TGTGCCAGCAGCCCAACCGCCATCCCTAGCGGGGAGCAGTTCTTC
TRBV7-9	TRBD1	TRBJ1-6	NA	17	CASSLYPRGGSGSPLHF	TGTGCCAGCAGCTTATATCCTAGAGGGGGCAGTGGCTCACCCCTCCACTTT
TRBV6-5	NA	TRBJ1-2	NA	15	CASSPIPTGAYGYTF	TGTGCCAGCAGTCCAATCCCGACGGGAGCCTATGGCTACACCTTC
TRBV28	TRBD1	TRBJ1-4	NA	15	CASSLGGQGNEKLFF	TGTGCCAGCAGTTTGGGTGGACAGGGTAATGAAAAACTGTTTTTT
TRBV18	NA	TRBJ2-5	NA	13	CASSPGNQETQYF	TGTGCCAGTTCTCCGGGGAACCAAGAGACCCAGTACTTC
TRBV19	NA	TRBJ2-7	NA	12	CASRHERGEQYF	TGTGCCAGTAGGCACGAGAGGGGGGAGCAGTACTTC
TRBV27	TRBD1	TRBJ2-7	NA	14	CASSFWTGGYEQYF	TGTGCCAGCAGTTTTTGGACAGGGGGCTACGAGCAGTACTTC
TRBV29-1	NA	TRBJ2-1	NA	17	CSVESPASPRLYNEQFF	TGCAGCGTTGAATCCCCGGCTAGCCCACGACTCTACAATGAGCAGTTCTTC
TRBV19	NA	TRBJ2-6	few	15	CASSIGGAGANVLTF	TGTGCCAGTAGTATAGGAGGTGCCGGGGCCAACGTCCTGACTTTC
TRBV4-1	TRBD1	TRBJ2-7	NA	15	CASSHPTQGDYEQYF	TGCGCCAGCAGCCACCCAACACAGGGGGACTACGAGCAGTACTTC
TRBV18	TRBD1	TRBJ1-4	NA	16	CASSPDRGGTNEKLFF	TGTGCCAGCTCACCCGACAGGGGCGGAACTAATGAAAAACTGTTTTTT
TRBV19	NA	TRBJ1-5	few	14	CASSITDINQPQHF	TGTGCCAGTAGTATTACGGACATTAATCAGCCCCAGCATTTT
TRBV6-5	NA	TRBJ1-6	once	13	CASSYVLNSPLHF	TGTGCCAGCAGTTACGTCCTAAATTCACCCCTCCACTTT
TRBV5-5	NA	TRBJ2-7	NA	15	CASSLVLLASYEQYF	TGTGCCAGCAGCTTGGTGTTGTTGGCATCCTACGAGCAGTACTTC
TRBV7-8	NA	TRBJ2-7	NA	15	CASSLAPMTGYEQYF	TGTGCCAGCAGCTTAGCACCGATGACAGGCTACGAGCAGTACTTC
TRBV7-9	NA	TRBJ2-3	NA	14	CASSQSRGTDTQYF	TGTGCCAGCAGTCAGAGCCGAGGGACAGATACGCAGTATTTT
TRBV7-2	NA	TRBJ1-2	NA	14	CASSLADRAYGYTF	TGTGCCAGCAGCTTAGCCGACAGAGCCTATGGCTACACCTTC
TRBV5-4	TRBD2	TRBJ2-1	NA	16	CASSLGGLAGYNEQFF	TGTGCCAGCAGCTTGGGGGGACTAGCGGGTTACAATGAGCAGTTCTTC
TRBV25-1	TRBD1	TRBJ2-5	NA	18	CASSEFAGRDRPQETQYF	TGTGCCAGCAGTGAATTCGCGGGTCGGGACAGGCCCCAAGAGACCCAGTACTTC